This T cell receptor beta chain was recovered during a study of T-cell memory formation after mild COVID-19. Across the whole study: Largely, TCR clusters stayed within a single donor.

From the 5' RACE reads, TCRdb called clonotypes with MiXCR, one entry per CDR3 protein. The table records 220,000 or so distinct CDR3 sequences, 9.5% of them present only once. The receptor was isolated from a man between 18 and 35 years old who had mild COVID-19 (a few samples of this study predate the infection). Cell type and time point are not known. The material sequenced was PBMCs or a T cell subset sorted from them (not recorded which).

The CDR3 DNA reads as TGTGCCAGCAGCATGGTCGGGGGGCACCAGCCCCAGCATTTT. This encodes CASSMVGGHQPQHF. The chain recombines TRBV28 with TRBJ1-5; D is perhaps TRBD1 (6 bases). Germline V gene data show CDR1 as MDHEN and CDR2 as SYDVKM. The CDR3 is 14 residues long. Trimming cost V 6 bases and J 7 bases, with 16 bases left between them. Full variable domain (outside the CDR3, taken from reference TRBV28 and TRBJ1-5): DVKVTQSSRYLVKRTGEKVFLECVQDMDHENMFWYRQDPGLGLRLIYFSYDVKMKEKGDIPEGYSVSREKKERFSLILESASTNQTSMYLCASSMVGGHQPQHFGDGTRLSIL.